The 24 T cell receptor beta chains below were found in one sample sequenced in a study of human T cells and chemical hapten exposure. Time point in this sample: patch test 1, 2 weeks after DPC sensitization. Treatment meaning: therapeutic diphenylcyclopropenone sensitization with weekly scalp DPC. TCRdb reprocessed the RACE reads via MiXCR and lists one record per CDR3 protein. The sample carries some 180,000 distinct CDR3 sequences, about 20% recorded once. The input for sequencing was whole blood, taken in connection with sensitization to the hapten diphenylcyclopropenone (DPC). These TCRs come from a woman aged 45-59 years with alopecia areata. Some clones in this sample may be carry-over from other donors' samples.

The chain couples TRBV11-2 to TRBJ2-7, with 7 nucleotides matching TRBD1. Per germline, CDR1 SGHAT and CDR2 FQNNGV. J was trimmed by 4 bases and V by 5 bases; bases with no gene match: 8. The CDR3 spans 14 residues. The CDR3 is CASSPDRAVYEQYF. CDR3 nucleotide sequence: TGTGCCAGCAGCCCCGACAGGGCGGTATACGAGCAGTACTTC.

This clonotype has just a few counts. An end of the junction differs from the germline gene, which may be a read error. CDR3 protein: CASRSQGGTGELFF. The DNA for the CDR3 is TGTGCCAGCAGGTCCCAGGGTGGGACCGGGGAGCTTTTTTTT. The chain has TRBV27 and TRBJ2-2; either TRBD1 or TRBD2 may supply D (5 bases each). This CDR3 comprises 14 residues. Germline V gene lookup returns CDR1 MNHEY and CDR2 SMNVEV (reference sequence).

V and J are TRBV6-6 and TRBJ1-6, with 7 positions matching TRBD1. V lost 8 bases, J lost 7 bases, and 17 bases stayed unmatched. CDR3 length: 17 amino acids. Germline CDR1 is MNHNY and CDR2 is SVGAGI (reference sequence). Written as DNA, the CDR3 is TGTGCCAGCGGACCCCCAGGGGGACGCACCCTGAATTCACCCCTCCACTTT. Encoded protein: CASGPPGGRTLNSPLHF.

This clonotype was detected a few times. This chain connects TRBV15 to TRBJ2-2; 11 bases align to TRBD2. The germline V gene encodes CDR1 LNHNV and CDR2 YYDKDF (reference sequence). J gave up 1 base and V 1 base, and 5 bases lay outside the gene matches. This CDR3 region has 18 residues. This chain's CDR3 is CATSRVGTSGMNTGELFF. The CDR3, as DNA: TGTGCCACCAGCAGAGTGGGGACTAGCGGAATGAACACCGGGGAGCTGTTTTTT.

The V call is TRBV20-1, the J call TRBJ2-7; D might be TRBD1 (6 bases). CDR3 length equals 13 residues. Germline assignment: CDR1 DFQATT and CDR2 SNEGSKA (reference sequence). Trimming stripped 6 bases from V and 4 bases from J, with 16 bases between. CDR3 region: CSAPPGTRYEQYF. In nucleotides, the CDR3 is TGCAGTGCACCCCCCGGGACACGGTACGAGCAGTACTTC.

This clonotype was seen more than once but under ten times. The chain joins TRBV3-1 to TRBJ2-1; D unclear. Trimming cost V 6 bases and J 7 bases, with 13 bases left between them. The CDR3 is made up of 13 amino acids. CDR1 LGHDT and CDR2 YNNKEL come from the germline V gene (reference sequence). The CDR3 DNA is TGTGCCAGCAGAGACACTGACCGAAATGAGCAGTTCTTC. The encoded protein is CASRDTDRNEQFF.

This clonotype came up a few times. The gene calls are TRBV18 and TRBJ1-1; D not resolved. Trimming took off 3 bases at V and 5 bases at J, with 13 bases between the two ends. The germline gives CDR1 KGHSH, CDR2 LQKENI. The CDR3 runs 14 residues. The CDR3, as DNA: TGTGCCAGCTCACCGAAACCGCCTACAACTGAAGCTTTCTTT. Translated, it gives CASSPKPPTTEAFF.

The chain carries TRBV20-1 and TRBJ2-3; D not resolved. The CDR3 consists of 14 residues. V was cut by 1 base and J by 10 bases, with 18 bases left in between. CDR1 is DFQATT and CDR2 is SNEGSKA in the germline V gene (reference sequence). Here the CDR3 DNA reads TGCAGTGCTAGAGCCCTCTCTGGCGACTGGCCGCAGTATTTT. Its protein product is CSARALSGDWPQYF.

A few counts support this clonotype. V and J are TRBV10-3 and TRBJ2-7, with a weak D call TRBD1 (5 bases). The CDR3 extends over 14 amino acids. Germline V CDR1 and CDR2: ENHRY, SYGVKD. Trimming shortened V by 3 bases and J by 6 bases, and 15 bases separated the two germline ends. CDR3 nucleotides: TGTGCCATCAGTGACCTGTCAGGGTCCGGCGAGCAGTACTTC. Translation gives CAISDLSGSGEQYF.

The chain links TRBV14 to TRBJ1-1; the match to TRBD1 covers 9 bases. The germline gives CDR1 SGHDN, CDR2 FVKESK. The CDR3 consists of 17 residues. With 3 bases clipped from V and 0 bases from J, the junction kept 8 bases outside the gene matches. The CDR3 sequence is CASSHTGTGLMNTEAFF. DNA for the CDR3: TGTGCCAGCAGCCATACCGGGACAGGGCTGATGAACACTGAAGCTTTCTTT.

This clonotype came up a few times. V and J are TRBV6-5 and TRBJ2-1; D may be TRBD2 (5 bases). Between the trimmed V and J ends, which lost 7 bases and 4 bases, there was a span of 11 bases. The CDR3 runs to 13 residues. The germline gives CDR1 MNHEY, CDR2 SVGAGI. CDR3 in DNA: TGTGCCAGCACCACGAGGACTTACAATGAGCAGTTCTTC. Amino acids: CASTTRTYNEQFF.

Only a few counts were recorded for this clonotype. The V call is TRBV20-1, the J call TRBJ1-2; possible D gene TRBD1, 5 bases. Germline CDR1 DFQATT, CDR2 SNEGSKA (reference sequence). With 1 base removed from V and 5 bases from J, the gap between germline ends came to 14 bases. The CDR3 contains 14 residues. CDR3 bases: TGCAGTGCTAGAGTTGACGGGGGGGTGTATGGCTACACCTTC. Protein sequence: CSARVDGGVYGYTF.

V gene TRBV10-3 combines with J gene TRBJ2-6; TRBD1 is a possible D gene (6 bases). V lost 6 bases and J 0 bases, leaving 15 bases between the germline ends. This CDR3 comprises 17 residues. Germline V lookup: CDR1 ENHRY, CDR2 SYGVKD. CDR3 protein: CAIRPTGLLSGANVLTF. The CDR3 bases are TGTGCCATCAGGCCCACAGGGTTGCTCTCTGGGGCCAACGTCCTGACTTTC.

This clonotype was counted between two and nine times. The CDR3: CASRQGAEKLFF. The DNA of the CDR3 is TGTGCCAGCAGACAGGGGGCGGAAAAACTGTTTTTT. The rearrangement joins TRBV6-6 to TRBJ1-4, with 9 bases aligning to TRBD1. CDR1 and CDR2 from the germline V gene are MNHNY and SVGAGI (reference sequence). V lost 6 bases to trimming and J lost 8 bases; unmatched junction nucleotides: 1. This CDR3 region has 12 residues.

This clonotype was seen only a few times. This chain uses TRBV20-1 with TRBJ1-4, with unresolved D. The CDR3 is 10 residues long. The germline V and J ends were trimmed by 7 bases and 8 bases, with 8 bases remaining between them. Germline CDR1 reads DFQATT; CDR2 reads SNEGSKA (reference sequence). This CDR3 reads CSVRKEKLFF. CDR3 DNA sequence: TGCAGTGTAAGAAAGGAAAAACTGTTTTTT.

The sample holds many counts of this clonotype. The CDR3 DNA reads as TGCGCCAGCAGCTTGGGTCCCAACAATGAGCAGTTCTTC. The encoded protein is CASSLGPNNEQFF. J is TRBJ2-1 and V is TRBV5-1; no clear D. The CDR3 spans 13 residues. Germline CDR1 reads SGHRS; CDR2 reads YFSETQ. V was clipped by 0 bases and J by 5 bases, with 6 bases between them.

This clonotype was seen only a few times. The rearrangement joins TRBV7-2 to TRBJ2-1, with 9 bases identical to TRBD2. The CDR3 consists of 15 residues. With V trimmed by 2 bases and J by 7 bases, 6 bases remained unmatched. Germline V gene sequence: CDR1 SGHTA, CDR2 FQGNSA. Here the CDR3 DNA reads TGTGCCAGCAGCTTAAGTCTAGCGGGAAAGAATGAGCAGTTCTTC. Residues: CASSLSLAGKNEQFF.

This clonotype showed up just a few times. CDR3 sequence (DNA): TGTGCCAGCTCACCACCGCTTCAACTAGCGGGAGGGCGCGAGCAGTACTTC. Its protein product is CASSPPLQLAGGREQYF. V is TRBV18 and J is TRBJ2-7; TRBD2 agrees at 13 bases. The CDR3 spans 17 residues. J was trimmed by 6 bases and V by 0 bases; bases with no gene match: 8. Germline loops: CDR1 KGHSH, CDR2 LQKENI.

V is TRBV11-2 and J is TRBJ2-2; TRBD2 matches 10 bases. The CDR3 covers 19 residues. V lost 4 bases to trimming and J lost 6 bases; unmatched junction nucleotides: 17. Per germline, CDR1 SGHAT and CDR2 FQNNGV. CDR3 residues: CASSSFYLAGEKSAGELFF. CDR3 coding DNA: TGTGCCAGCAGCTCCTTTTACCTAGCGGGAGAAAAGAGCGCCGGGGAGCTGTTTTTT.

This clonotype was detected only a few times. J is TRBJ2-4 and V is TRBV2; the D gene could be TRBD1 or TRBD2 (5 bases each). V was shortened by 7 bases and J by 7 bases, with 17 bases between the two germline ends. This CDR3 contains 14 residues. Germline V gives CDR1 SNHLY, CDR2 FYNNEI. CDR3 region: CASNPGPSMNIQYF. CDR3 bases: TGTGCCAGCAACCCGGGACCCTCGATGAACATTCAGTACTTC.

This clonotype was seen a few times. The chain employs TRBV6-5 and TRBJ2-5; no clear D gene. V was cut by 4 bases and J by 3 bases, with 9 bases left in between. The V gene's germline CDR1 is MNHEY and CDR2 SVGAGI. The CDR3 runs 13 residues. The CDR3 DNA follows: TGTGCCAGCAGTTGGGTCCCCGAAGAGACCCAGTACTTC. Translation gives CASSWVPEETQYF.

This clonotype was detected a few times. The J gene is TRBJ2-2, the V gene TRBV6-5, with no clear D. Trimming shortened V by 6 bases and J by 7 bases, and 9 bases separated the two germline ends. Germline V CDR1 and CDR2: MNHEY, SVGAGI. The CDR3 sequence is 12 residues long. The CDR3 bases are TGTGCCAGCAGGCGTCTAAGCGGGGAGCTGTTTTTT. Translating it yields CASRRLSGELFF.

This clonotype was seen more than once but under ten times. In DNA, the CDR3 is TGCGCCAGCAGCACTGGACAGGCAACTAATGAAAAACTGTTTTTT. Its translation: CASSTGQATNEKLFF. The genes are TRBV5-1 and TRBJ1-4; TRBD1 matches at 7 bases. Germline V CDR1 and CDR2: SGHRS, YFSETQ. V was pared by 4 bases and J by 0 bases, with 3 bases of the junction left unmatched. CDR3 length: 15 amino acids.

This chain links TRBV7-9 with TRBJ2-7; TRBD1 agrees at 10 bases. Per the germline V gene, CDR1 is SEHNR and CDR2 is FQNEAQ (reference sequence). This CDR3 region has 13 residues. With 6 bases clipped from V and 9 bases from J, the junction kept 8 bases outside the gene matches. CDR3 DNA sequence: TGTGCCAGCAGGGCGGGACAGGGGACCAGGCAGTACTTC. As protein: CASRAGQGTRQYF.